These T cell receptor beta chains were read from a single sample in a study of shared clonotypes between healthy human individuals. TCRdb keeps only in-frame clones here, not all; method: immunoSEQ multiplex PCR. The sample has about 590,000 clones; 95% are singletons. Sequenced input: naive CD8+ T cells sorted from blood. The receptors come from a woman in her 30s in good health. Both conserved end residues are part of each CDR3. Each record gives: V gene, J gene, D gene, clone size, CDR3 protein, CDR3 DNA. D genes are given only for firm matches. Clone sizes are given selectively: once, few, many, or a class where the clone is expanded.

>TRBV5-4|TRBJ2-7|TRBD2|.
CASSLVGTSGYEQYF
TGTGCCAGCAGCTTGGTTGGGACTAGCGGCTACGAGCAGTACTTC
>TRBV19|TRBJ1-2|.|.
CASGVGAFYGYTF
TGTGCCAGTGGTGTTGGGGCATTCTATGGCTACACCTTC
>TRBV27|TRBJ1-1|.|.
CASSYAGSGTEAFF
TGTGCCAGCAGTTACGCAGGGTCCGGCACTGAAGCTTTCTTT
>TRBV19|TRBJ2-1|.|.
CASSIGTGEQFF
TGTGCCAGTAGTATAGGAACGGGTGAGCAGTTCTTC
>TRBV7-9|TRBJ2-1|TRBD2|.
CASSFVAGVYNEQFF
TGTGCCAGCAGCTTCGTAGCGGGGGTCTACAATGAGCAGTTCTTC
>TRBV5-8|TRBJ2-7|.|few
CASSFRASYEQYF
TGTGCCAGCAGCTTCCGGGCCTCCTACGAGCAGTACTTC
>TRBV9|TRBJ1-2|.|.
CASSVRDGANYGYTF
TGTGCCAGCAGCGTCCGGGACGGGGCTAACTATGGCTACACCTTC
>TRBV25-1|TRBJ2-3|.|.
CASSEKSRVHIADTQYF
TGTGCCAGCAGTGAAAAGTCCCGGGTCCACATCGCAGATACGCAGTATTTT
>TRBV9|TRBJ2-1|TRBD2|.
CASSVGSSGVSYNEQFF
TGTGCCAGCAGCGTAGGAAGTAGCGGGGTGTCCTACAATGAGCAGTTCTTC
>TRBV28|TRBJ1-5|.|.
CASNAGGNQPQHF
TGTGCCAGCAATGCCGGGGGCAATCAGCCCCAGCATTTT
>TRBV7-6|TRBJ2-1|.|.
CASTGGDYNEQFF
TGTGCCAGCACTGGGGGAGACTACAATGAGCAGTTCTTC
>TRBV11-2|TRBJ2-7|.|.
CASSFLGNSVEQYF
TGTGCCAGCAGCTTCCTGGGGAATTCCGTCGAGCAGTACTTC
>TRBV18|TRBJ2-1|.|.
CASSPPSPNEQFF
TGTGCCAGCTCACCACCTAGTCCGAATGAGCAGTTCTTC
>TRBV6-6|TRBJ2-1|.|.
CASSYFTGRHNEQFF
TGTGCCAGCAGTTACTTTACGGGACGCCACAATGAGCAGTTCTTC
>TRBV7-9|TRBJ2-1|TRBD2|.
CASIIIAGGKGNEQFF
TGTGCCAGCATTATAATAGCGGGAGGTAAAGGGAATGAGCAGTTCTTC
>TRBV15|TRBJ2-3|.|.
CATSRWGQDTQYF
TGTGCCACCAGCCGGTGGGGGCAGGACACGCAGTATTTT
>TRBV5-6|TRBJ2-7|TRBD1|.
CASSGVGTGFYEQYF
TGTGCCAGCAGCGGGGTTGGGACAGGGTTCTACGAGCAGTACTTC
>TRBV5-4|TRBJ2-1|.|.
CASATPNEQFF
TGTGCCAGCGCCACACCCAATGAGCAGTTCTTC
>TRBV18|TRBJ2-1|.|.
CASWSGTRSYNEQFF
TGTGCCAGCTGGTCTGGGACACGCTCCTACAATGAGCAGTTCTTC
>TRBV7-9|TRBJ2-1|.|.
CASSLTQRAGANEQFF
TGTGCCAGCAGCCTGACCCAGCGGGCAGGGGCGAATGAGCAGTTCTTC
>TRBV27|TRBJ2-7|.|.
CASSQELAGYEQYF
TGTGCCAGCAGCCAGGAGCTAGCTGGGTACGAGCAGTACTTC
>TRBV10-3|TRBJ2-2|.|.
CAISERTASGGELFF
TGTGCCATCAGTGAAAGGACCGCCAGTGGCGGGGAGCTGTTTTTT
>TRBV28|TRBJ2-5|TRBD2|once
CASSLEGVEREGLGETQYF
TGTGCCAGCAGTTTAGAGGGGGTTGAGCGGGAGGGCCTCGGAGAGACCCAGTACTTC
>TRBV6-6|TRBJ2-1|TRBD1|.
CASRSRGFSYNEQFF
TGTGCCAGCAGAAGCAGGGGGTTCTCCTACAATGAGCAGTTCTTC
>TRBV10-3|TRBJ2-7|.|once
CAIRSPGTPSYEQYF
TGTGCCATCAGAAGCCCCGGGACTCCGTCTTACGAGCAGTACTTC
>TRBV9|TRBJ1-1|.|.
CASSPLGSNTEAFF
TGTGCCAGCAGCCCTCTTGGCAGCAACACTGAAGCTTTCTTT
>TRBV27|TRBJ2-3|.|.
CASSFFSTDTQYF
TGTGCCAGCAGTTTTTTCTCCACAGATACGCAGTATTTT
>TRBV7-2|TRBJ2-7|TRBD2|.
CASSSPTSGSQFEYF
TGTGCCAGCAGCTCGCCGACTAGCGGGAGTCAATTTGAATACTTC
>TRBV5-8|TRBJ2-7|TRBD1|.
CASSLTGGTFSYEQYF
TGTGCCAGCAGCTTGACAGGGGGCACCTTCTCCTACGAGCAGTACTTC
>TRBV28|TRBJ2-7|.|.
CASSWVGGPSYEQYF
TGTGCCAGCAGCTGGGTAGGGGGTCCGTCCTACGAGCAGTACTTC
>TRBV6-5|TRBJ2-1|.|.
CASSYGSLGEQFF
TGTGCCAGCAGTTATGGCAGCCTCGGTGAGCAGTTCTTC
>TRBV28|TRBJ1-4|.|.
CASSLGEGGREKLFF
TGTGCCAGCAGTTTGGGGGAGGGAGGACGTGAAAAACTGTTTTTT
>TRBV19|TRBJ2-1|.|.
CASSIAPGLINEQFF
TGTGCCAGTAGTATAGCACCGGGACTCATCAATGAGCAGTTCTTC